This T cell receptor (beta chain) was sequenced in a study of tumor-infiltrating lymphocytes in primary liver carcinoma. Overall study: Among the tumors, stages were T1-T3 N0M0 and sizes roughly 4.2 to 11 cm.

Broader study findings: The top-250-clone fraction was significantly higher in tumors than in blood (p = 0.039). Tumor-adjacent and tumor-blood pairs showed less overlap than tumor region pairs.

This clonotype has ten or more counts. Its antigen is not known. The CDR3 sequence is 15 residues long. After removal of 4 bases from V and 8 bases from J, the junction contained 5 bases not matched to a gene. TCR beta cDNA was made from 400 to 600 ng total RNA with a constant-region primer. ARM-PCR was slightly modified, and three nested multiplex PCR rounds with it gave rise to the TCR beta libraries. TRBV1-TRBV30 forward primers paired with a C-beta reverse primer drove the first two PCR rounds, approximately 11 cycles each. TCRdb called the multiplex PCR reads again in MiXCR, with one record for every CDR3 protein. The sample lists around 330,000 distinct CDR3 sequences, 55% to 65% occurring once. Germline DNA was also extracted, while the blood RNA originated from unsorted whole blood. Surgery was preceded by the collection of roughly 4 milliliters of peripheral blood.

This chain joins TRBV12-3 or TRBV12-4 and TRBJ1-6; 10 nucleotides agree with TRBD1. The sample comprised peripheral blood. The clonotype was recovered from a man aged 35 to 55 with primary liver carcinoma and hepatitis B virus infection. The CDR3 protein is CASSSTGGADSPLHF. The CDR3 nucleotides are TGTGCCAGCAGTTCGACAGGGGGCGCGGATTCACCCCTCCACTTT.